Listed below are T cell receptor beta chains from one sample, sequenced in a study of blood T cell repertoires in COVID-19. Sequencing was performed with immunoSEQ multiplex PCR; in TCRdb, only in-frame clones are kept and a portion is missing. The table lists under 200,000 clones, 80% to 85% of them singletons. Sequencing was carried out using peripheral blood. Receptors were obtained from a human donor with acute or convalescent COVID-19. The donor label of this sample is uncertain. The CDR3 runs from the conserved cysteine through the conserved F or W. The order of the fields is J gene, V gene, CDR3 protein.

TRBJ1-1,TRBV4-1,CASSHVQGNTEAFF
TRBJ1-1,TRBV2,CASSELSSRRAEAFF
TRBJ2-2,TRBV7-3,CASSADRELAGELFF
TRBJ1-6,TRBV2,CASILNRATGNSPLHF
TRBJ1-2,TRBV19,CASSTRDSAFYGYTF
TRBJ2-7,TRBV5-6,CASSSRNTYEQYF
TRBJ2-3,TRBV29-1,CSVVRQGTLRSQYF
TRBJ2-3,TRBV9,CASSVAGRTAGTDTQYF
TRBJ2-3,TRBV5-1,CASSLVPQGGTDTQYF
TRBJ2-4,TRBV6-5,CASETGNVGIQYF
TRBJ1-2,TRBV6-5,CASSYSGRDGYTF
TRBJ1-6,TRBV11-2,CASSLGQTLYNSPLHF
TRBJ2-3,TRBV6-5,CASRPPKGTQYF
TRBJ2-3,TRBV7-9,CASSPPADTQYF
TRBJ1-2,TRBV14,CASSQAGGGDYGYTF
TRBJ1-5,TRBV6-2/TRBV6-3,CASSYSIEIGQPQHF
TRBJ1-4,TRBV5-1,CASRPNRVTNEKLFF
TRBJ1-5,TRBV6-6,CASSYSLQDNQPQHF
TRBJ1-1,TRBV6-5,CASSYLGGAGTEAFF
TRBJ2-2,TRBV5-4,CASSLFRGTATGELFF
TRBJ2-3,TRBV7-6,CASSPRTSDTQYF
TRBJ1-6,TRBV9,CASSFSGLDSPLHF
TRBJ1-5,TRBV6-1,CASSELAWRYYSNQPQHF
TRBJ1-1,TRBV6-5,CATNSLPMNTEAFF
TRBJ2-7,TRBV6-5,CASSYRVNSYEQYF
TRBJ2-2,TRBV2,CASRRLPPSGELFF
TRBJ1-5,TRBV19,CASSTLGQGFQRHF
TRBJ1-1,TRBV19,CASSRRDRGNEAFF
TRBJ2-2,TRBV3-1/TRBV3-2,CASSVGENTGELFF
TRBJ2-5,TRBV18,CASSSDKGPGETQYF
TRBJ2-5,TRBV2,CASCNLRFGQGGETQYF
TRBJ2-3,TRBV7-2,CASSLSADGGTDTQYF
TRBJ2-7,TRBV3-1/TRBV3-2,CASSQEQQGFYEQYF
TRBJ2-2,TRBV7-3,CASSRDTTASNTGELFF
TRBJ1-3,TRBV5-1,CASSLGPPGAGNTIYF
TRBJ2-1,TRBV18,CASSQARLREQFF
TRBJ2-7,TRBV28,CASSWTGVSYEQYF
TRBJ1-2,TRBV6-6,CASSQGRENYGYTF
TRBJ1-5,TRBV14,CASSQDLVGRGAPSGFNQPQHF
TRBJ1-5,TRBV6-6,CASRMGQDSNQPQHF
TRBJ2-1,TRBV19,CASSKGLAHGDEQFF
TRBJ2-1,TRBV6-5,CATLGGAPYNEQFF
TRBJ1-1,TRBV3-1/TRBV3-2,CASSQRFGTGRTEAFF
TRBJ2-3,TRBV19,CATSGGTDTQYF